This TCR beta chain was recovered during a study of T cells in Graves' hyperthyroidism and ophthalmopathy (dated 2019 in TCRdb). Study-wide context: Peripheral blood was sampled at the time of initial diagnosis, prior to any treatment. According to the paper, TCR Vbeta CDR3 sequencing was carried out on over 130 peripheral blood samples, which came from approximately 41 ophthalmopathy, about 75 hyperthyroidism and roughly 17 progressor patients. In more than 5 Graves' hyperthyroidism patients, the study also compared T-cell repertoires from thyroid tissue with T-cell repertoires from blood. TCR V-J signatures able to tell the groups apart were searched for in a discovery cohort of approximately 95 patients, of whom over 40 had Graves' ophthalmopathy and under 65 had stable Graves' hyperthyroidism. The approximately 90 discovery patients were randomly split 7:3 into training and test sets. Whether ophthalmopathy could be predicted prospectively was tested in an independent validation cohort made up of 18 to 20 hyperthyroidism patients plus 17 patients who later progressed to ophthalmopathy. Once sampling was done, hyperthyroidism patients were given methimazole at a starting dose of 30 mg daily, whereas ophthalmopathy patients were given high-dose intravenous methylprednisolone. General conclusions and limits of the study: No statistical method was used to set the sample size in advance, and investigators knew the group allocation. Blood samples also contained most of the expanded thyroid clonotypes (frequency above 0.001), which suggests that blood repertoires may reflect thyroid immune responses. In validation, the model predicted progression to ophthalmopathy a median of about 6 months before onset, with approximately 70% sensitivity and 72.22% specificity. A 13 V-J signature model separated ophthalmopathy from stable hyperthyroidism, with approximately 87% sensitivity and 81% to 83% specificity in cross-validation and 80%/75% in testing.

This clonotype was recorded at least ten times. The specificity of this receptor is unknown. It has no much larger one-base neighbor in the sample; base qualities were not kept. The TCR beta CDR3 regions were amplified from the RNA transcripts. The first round of RT-PCR for the TCR CDR3 was performed with the HTBI primer set and the Qiagen OneStep RT-PCR kit. A second multiplex PCR round built the libraries, followed by size selection and purification. Paired-end sequencing of the libraries was performed with 100 bp reads on an Illumina HiSeq2000. The paper's processing steps were these. SOAPnuke was used to process the raw data, removing reads that contained adapters or uncalled bases, had a mean Phred below 15, or lacked an exact match to the constant primer or identifier. High-quality paired reads were merged using COPE v1.2.5, and each unique nucleotide sequence was defined as a clonotype. MiTCR v1.1 was used to align clonotypes to the IMGT TRBV, TRBD and TRBJ reference segments. The analysis was restricted to V-J combinations with a frequency above 0.0001, which together covered 99% to 99.2% of the repertoires. The TCS score was defined as F50 (clonal expansion) divided by E x V (chaos), with BLOSUM62-based TCRdist calculated between CDR3 peptides within each V-J. Welch's t-statistics and random forest reduced fewer than 550 V-J features to 10 to 15, which were used in a naive Bayes classifier (R e1071). In-frame beta chains were kept once TCRdb had trimmed the public reads at Q25 with fastp and called clones with MiXCR. Every distinct CDR3 protein forms one entry, paired with its most common genes and DNA. TCRdb's processing, not the authors' own work, is the source of the V and J calls. The sample table lists fewer than 650,000 distinct CDR3 sequences, approximately 15% of them with a count of one. 7.1% of the sample is in the top ten clones.

Including the terminal cysteine and phenylalanine, the CDR3 comprises 15 residues. Just CDR3 DNA is preserved here, 45 bases in frame from base 1. From a lookup of the germline V gene (reference sequence), CDR1 and CDR2 are LGHDT and YNNKEL. V trim: 0 bases; J trim: 5 bases; unmatched bases: 5. In the ophthalmopathy patients, disease was moderately to severely active, with a Clinical Activity Score of 3 or more, a NOSPECS grade of 4 or more, and a duration of less than 3 months. Patients with uncontrolled infections, other autoimmune diseases, pregnancy or lactation were excluded. Diagnoses relied on clinical symptoms, serum thyroxine and TRAb, thyroid ultrasound and orbital computed tomography. Ficoll-Paque density gradient centrifugation was used to isolate PBMCs from about 9 ml of fresh peripheral blood. Total RNA was extracted using Trizol reagent, and RNA quality was assessed on an Agilent 2100 Bioanalyzer.

This sequence was found in a woman aged 18-29 years with Graves' ophthalmopathy. The sequenced material came from blood. The V and J genes are TRBV3-1 and TRBJ1-1, and 8 bases in between align with TRBD1. The sequenced DNA: TGTGCCAGCAGCCAAGATCGGCAGGGGGCAACTGAAGCTTTCTTT. Its product reads: CASSQDRQGATEAFF.